Listed below are T cell receptor beta chains from one sample, sequenced in a study of T cell repertoires in cytomegalovirus infection. TCRdb called the reads again in MiXCR, with one record for every CDR3 protein. The profile shows some 600,000 distinct CDR3 sequences, around 24% of them singletons. Sequencing was carried out using CD8+ T cells from PBMCs. The receptors come from a human donor in good health (CMV status not recorded). Some clones in this sample may be carry-over from other donors' samples. The CDR3 runs from the conserved cysteine through the conserved F or W. The D gene is left open where the match is weak. Size tells how often a clone was seen (once, few, many) or the class of an expanded clone, and some rows leave it out.

V	D	size	J	DNA	CDR3
TRBV7-9	.	.	TRBJ1-5	TGTGCCAGCAGCCTCCCGAGACTGGGAAATCAGCCCCAGCATTTT	CASSLPRLGNQPQHF
TRBV7-8	.	many	TRBJ2-7	TGTGCCAGCAGCTTGGGCGGGGTGATCTCCTACGAGCAGTACTTC	CASSLGGVISYEQYF
TRBV7-8	.	many	TRBJ2-1	TGTGCCAGCAGCCCGACGGGGTCCAAGTTCGAAATGTTAGAAGCCTACAATGAGCAGTTCTTC	CASSPTGSKFEMLEAYNEQFF
TRBV13	TRBD2	.	TRBJ2-1	TGTGCCAGCATCGGGGGGACGAGGTATGAGCAGTTCTTC	CASIGGTRYEQFF
TRBV4-2	.	few	TRBJ2-5	TGTGCCAGCAGCCCAATACAGGGAGGACAAGAGACCCAGTACTTC	CASSPIQGGQETQYF
TRBV9	TRBD2	.	TRBJ2-1	TGTGCCAGCAGCGTAGGCGGGGGGGCCGTAAATGAGCAGTTCTTC	CASSVGGGAVNEQFF
TRBV7-3	.	.	TRBJ2-1	TGTGCCAGCAGCCGACTAGACCGGGCTGACAATGAGCAGTTCTTC	CASSRLDRADNEQFF
TRBV4-2	.	.	TRBJ2-1	TGTGCCAGCAGCCAAGAAGGTAGTTACCCCGGGTCGAGCTCCTACAATGAGCAGTTCTTC	CASSQEGSYPGSSSYNEQFF
TRBV7-6	TRBD2	.	TRBJ2-2	TGTGCCAGCAGCTCGTCACTAGCGGGGGCGTCTGCCGGGGAGCTGTTTTTT	CASSSSLAGASAGELFF
TRBV28	TRBD1	many	TRBJ1-5	TGTGCCAGCAGTTTACACAGGGGGCCCAATCAGCCCCAGCATTTT	CASSLHRGPNQPQHF
TRBV5-4	TRBD1	many	TRBJ2-3	TGTGCCAGCAGCTGGGACAGGGGGCGCACAGATACGCAGTATTTT	CASSWDRGRTDTQYF
TRBV10-3	.	many	TRBJ2-5	TGTGCCATCAGTGAGGGTAGCGAAGAGACCCAGTACTTC	CAISEGSEETQYF
TRBV5-6	.	.	TRBJ1-1	TGTGCCAGCAGCTTCGGATCGTGGAACACTGAAGCTTTCTTT	CASSFGSWNTEAFF
TRBV6-2/TRBV6-3	.	few	TRBJ2-4	TGTGCCAGCAGTTACTGGACAGCACTAGCCAAAAACATTCAGTACTTC	CASSYWTALAKNIQYF
TRBV9	.	.	TRBJ1-1	TGTGCCAGCAGCGTAGTAGGCACTGAAGCTTTCTTT	CASSVVGTEAFF
TRBV5-6	.	.	TRBJ2-3	TGTGCCAGCGGCTACTTCACAGGAGCCACAGATACGCAGTATTTT	CASGYFTGATDTQYF